This T cell receptor beta chain was observed in a study of shared clonotypes between healthy human individuals. Broader study findings: Among four donors, approximately 5% of naive CD4 clonotypes were found in common.

About this clone: Its antigen is currently unknown.

Trimming removed 5 bases at V and 1 base at J, with 12 bases between. The germline V gene encodes CDR1 SEHNR and CDR2 FQNEAQ (reference sequence). The CDR3 runs 14 residues. The deep-level immunoSEQ assay was used. Only in-frame clones appear in the TCRdb table, and some are missing; sequencing was by immunoSEQ multiplex PCR. The sample shows a few hundred thousand clones, almost 97% of them seen only once. This rearrangement joins TRBV7-9 to TRBJ2-7; no firm D call. Sequenced input: naive CD4+ T cells sorted from blood. Subset here: CD45RA+ positively selected. This sequence was found in a woman younger than 45 in good health. CDR3 sequence reads: CASSTQGNSYEQYF. The CDR3 DNA sequence: TGTGCCAGCAGCACTCAAGGGAATTCCTACGAGCAGTACTTC.